The sequence of this T cell receptor (beta chain) was determined in a study of blood T cell repertoires in COVID-19. Study-level information: The United States, Italy and Spain were the sources of the acute and convalescent COVID-19 samples. Sources were T cells, B-cell-depleted T cells, or PBMCs; the material itself was cDNA or gDNA.

Per the study methods: Amplification of reference gene primers provided the estimated nucleated cell counts. Only in-frame clones appear in the TCRdb table, and some are missing; sequencing was by immunoSEQ multiplex PCR. The DNA gave D and trimming, while V, J and clone size come from that table. The data contain over 140,000 clones, around 73% of them singletons. This clone was recorded a few times. Germline lookup yields CDR1 SGHKS and CDR2 YYEKEE (reference sequence). Trimming took 2 bases from V and 5 from J, leaving 11 bases between them. This CDR3 region has 14 residues. The sequencing sample was made of peripheral blood. The sequence derives from a woman in her forties or fifties with active or convalescent COVID-19. The J gene is TRBJ2-1, the V gene TRBV5-5; weak D call: TRBD2 (5 bases). In nucleotides, the CDR3 is TGTGCCAGCAGCTTCACCGGGATCCACAATGAGCAGTTCTTC. Translating it yields CASSFTGIHNEQFF.